This passage covers 20 T cell receptor beta chains from one sample sequenced in a study of cytomegalovirus exposure and HLA in healthy donors. Use of 60 Vbeta and 13 Jbeta primers characterized the PCR. The assay was immunoSEQ multiplex PCR, and TCRdb's table has in-frame clones only and misses some. The profile covers some 180,000 clones, with under 85% appearing a single time and 2.9% taken by the ten largest. Sequencing input: PBMCs. These TCRs come from a male donor in good health and CMV-seronegative.

The chain is built from TRBV19 and TRBJ1-5; 8 bases match TRBD1. The germline V gene has CDR1 LNHDA and CDR2 SQIVND (reference sequence). This CDR3 region has 15 residues. Trimming removed 3 bases from V and 7 bases from J; junction bases left unmatched: 8. The CDR3 region is CASSIRGQEYQPQHF. As DNA, the CDR3 is TGTGCCAGTAGTATTAGGGGACAGGAGTACCAGCCCCAGCATTTT.

This chain links TRBV11-2 with TRBJ1-4, with D hard to call. Germline V gives CDR1 SGHAT, CDR2 FQNNGV. V lost 5 bases, J lost 0 bases, and 13 bases lay in between. The length of the CDR3 is 16 residues. The chain's CDR3 is CASSLVKHATNEKLFF. Here the CDR3 DNA reads TGTGCCAGCAGCCTAGTGAAGCACGCAACTAATGAAAAACTGTTTTTT.

The chain has TRBV2 and TRBJ1-2, with a weak D call TRBD1 (5 bases). The ends were cut back, 4 bases at V and 5 bases at J, with 20 bases in the middle. The CDR3 sequence is 16 residues long. CDR1 SNHLY and CDR2 FYNNEI come from the germline V gene. The CDR3 protein is CASSVPGLPKGYGYTF. In nucleotides, the CDR3 is TGTGCCAGCAGTGTACCGGGACTTCCCAAGGGGTATGGCTACACCTTC. The whole variable domain, filled in from reference TRBV2 and TRBJ1-2, reads EPEVTQTPSHQVTQMGQEVILRCVPISNHLYFYWYRQILGQKVEFLVSFYNNEISEKSEIFDDQFSVERPDGSNFTLKIRSTKLEDSAMYFCASSVPGLPKGYGYTFGSGTRLTVV.

The chain employs TRBV6-5 and TRBJ2-7, with 8 bases that match TRBD2. The germline gives CDR1 MNHEY, CDR2 SVGAGI. V was clipped by 2 bases and J by 4 bases; unmatched bases: 4. The CDR3 spans 14 residues. CDR3 bases: TGTGCCAGCAGTTACGCTAGCGGGTCGTACGAGCAGTACTTC. Amino acid sequence: CASSYASGSYEQYF.

The chain employs TRBV27 and TRBJ1-5; no clear D gene. Germline CDR1 reads MNHEY; CDR2 reads SMNVEV (reference sequence). Trimming cost V 6 bases and J 0 bases, with 6 bases left between them. This CDR3 spans 13 amino acids. The DNA of the CDR3 is TGTGCCAGCAGCAGATATAGCAATCAGCCCCAGCATTTT. Translating it yields CASSRYSNQPQHF.

CDR3: CASSQRQGESTEAFF. In DNA, the CDR3 is TGCGCCAGCAGCCAAAGACAGGGCGAGAGTACTGAAGCTTTCTTT. The chain combines TRBV4-1 with TRBJ1-1, with 7 bases identical to TRBD1. V dropped 2 bases and J dropped 5; count of bases not matched to a gene: 8. CDR1 is MGHRA and CDR2 is YSYEKL in the germline V gene. There are 15 residues in the CDR3.

A single count supports this clone. The V and J genes are TRBV4-3 and TRBJ1-2, with 10 bases matching TRBD1. The junction had 6 bases not matched to a gene; V was cut back by 5 bases and J by 3 bases. This CDR3 region has 15 residues. Germline V gene sequence: CDR1 LGHNA, CDR2 YSLEER. As DNA, the CDR3 is TGCGCCAGCAGCTTTAGACAGGGGGCGGACTATGGCTACACCTTC. This sequence encodes CASSFRQGADYGYTF.

The V gene is TRBV11-2, the J gene TRBJ2-1; 11 bases line up with TRBD2. This CDR3 has 15 amino acids. Per germline, CDR1 SGHAT and CDR2 FQNNGV. The trim removed 1 base at V and 9 bases at J, leaving 5 bases unmatched. The CDR3 nucleotides read TGTGCCAGCAGCTTAGGGGTAGCGGGAGGGGGTGAGCAGTTCTTC. Translating it yields CASSLGVAGGGEQFF.

The chain uses TRBV6-6 and TRBJ1-5; possible D gene TRBD1, 6 bases. CDR3 length: 14 amino acids. Germline CDR1 reads MNHNY; CDR2 reads SVGAGI (reference sequence). Trimming pared 6 bases from V and 3 bases from J, leaving 12 bases between. The DNA of the CDR3 is TGTGCCAGCAGCGAAACAGGGTTCAATCAGCCCCAGCATTTT. Its translation: CASSETGFNQPQHF.

This clone appeared a few times. The V and J genes are TRBV30 and TRBJ1-1; tentatively, D is TRBD1 (5 bases). The length of the CDR3 is 15 residues. Germline values: CDR1 GTSNPN, CDR2 SVGIG (reference sequence). V was clipped by 5 bases and J by 4 bases, with 20 bases between them. The CDR3 region has the DNA TGTGCCTGGCACCAGAGGGAGGTGGGGGGCACTGAAGCTTTCTTT. Amino acid sequence: CAWHQREVGGTEAFF. Using reference TRBV30 and TRBJ1-1 for the parts outside the CDR3, the full variable domain is SQTIHQWPATLVQPVGSPLSLECTVEGTSNPNLYWYRQAAGRGLQLLFYSVGIGQISSEVPQNLSASRPQDRQFILSSKKLLLSDSGFYLCAWHQREVGGTEAFFGQGTRLTVV.

This chain uses TRBV19 with TRBJ2-1; 8 bases are shared with TRBD2. The CDR3 contains 14 residues. The ends lost 3 bases at V and 5 bases at J; junction bases unmatched: 3. Per the germline V gene, CDR1 is LNHDA and CDR2 is SQIVND (reference sequence). DNA of the CDR3: TGTGCCAGTAGTATCGGGGGGGCGAACAATGAGCAGTTCTTC. Its translation: CASSIGGANNEQFF.

The rearrangement uses TRBV18 and TRBJ2-1; weak D call: TRBD1 (5 bases). V dropped 6 bases and J dropped 7 bases, with 10 bases sitting between them. This CDR3 spans 12 amino acids. CDR1 and CDR2 (germline): KGHSH, LQKENI. CDR3 in DNA: TGTGCCAGCTCTCAGGGTAGAAATGAGCAGTTCTTC. It encodes CASSQGRNEQFF.

The V gene is TRBV9, the J gene TRBJ2-5; D gene uncertain. The J call may be wrong; the DNA end is better matched by TRBJ2-7. Germline V gene data show CDR1 as SGDLS and CDR2 as YYNGEE. The CDR3 has 14 amino acids. CDR3: CASSPSEFNYEQYF. DNA of the CDR3: TGTGCCAGCAGCCCCTCGGAGTTTAACTACGAGCAGTACTTC.

This clone was observed a handful of times. This sequence joins TRBV27 and TRBJ2-5, with D perhaps TRBD1 (6 bases). The V end lost 5 bases, the J end lost 5 bases, and 12 bases lay between the germline ends. CDR1 MNHEY and CDR2 SMNVEV come from the germline V gene (reference sequence). This CDR3 comprises 13 residues. CDR3 sequence: CASSVDRGETQYF. The CDR3 DNA reads as TGTGCCAGCAGTGTGGACAGAGGGGAGACCCAGTACTTC.

V gene TRBV27 combines with J gene TRBJ1-2; tentative D call: TRBD1 (6 bases). CDR1 and CDR2 (germline): MNHEY, SMNVEV (reference sequence). Trimming pared 4 bases from V and 0 bases from J, leaving 12 bases between. The CDR3 has 15 amino acids. The chain's CDR3 is CASSWGGAPNYGYTF. The CDR3 nucleotides are TGTGCCAGCAGTTGGGGGGGGGCGCCTAACTATGGCTACACCTTC.

This chain joins TRBV6-6 and TRBJ1-6; the match to TRBD1 covers 8 bases. The CDR3 consists of 14 residues. Trimming took 7 bases from V and 8 from J; bases not matched to a gene: 7. In germline, CDR1 is MNHNY, CDR2 SVGAGI (reference sequence). The CDR3 region has the DNA TGTGCCAGCACAACCCAGGGGGCCTATTCACCCCTCCACTTT. This gives the protein CASTTQGAYSPLHF.

The chain couples TRBV6-4 to TRBJ2-1, with 7 bases aligning to TRBD2. Germline lookup yields CDR1 MRHNA and CDR2 SNTAGT. V shed 0 bases and J 10 bases; nucleotides not matched to a gene: 12. There are 16 residues in the CDR3. CDR3 sequence: CASSDSSLAADGEQFF. The CDR3 DNA reads as TGTGCCAGCAGTGACTCGAGTCTAGCGGCTGACGGGGAGCAGTTCTTC.

This rearrangement joins TRBV27 to TRBJ2-1; 9 bases map to TRBD2. Per germline, CDR1 MNHEY and CDR2 SMNVEV (reference sequence). The CDR3 has 17 residues. Unmatched junction bases numbered 10, after V lost 7 bases and J lost 0 bases. CDR3 region: CASMSRGGRVSYNEQFF. CDR3 in DNA: TGTGCCAGCATGTCAAGGGGCGGGAGGGTCTCCTACAATGAGCAGTTCTTC.

This chain uses TRBV7-2 with TRBJ2-1, with D unresolved. The CDR3 has 13 residues. CDR1 and CDR2 (germline): SGHTA, FQGNSA. The germline V and J ends were trimmed by 7 bases and 5 bases, with 12 bases remaining between them. The CDR3 bases are TGTGCCAGCACCACCTATCTTAACAATGAGCAGTTCTTC. It yields the protein CASTTYLNNEQFF.

The J gene is TRBJ1-1, the V gene TRBV30; D remains ambiguous. Germline-derived CDR1 and CDR2 are GTSNPN and SVGIG (reference sequence). The V gene lost 4 bases and the J gene lost 2 bases, with 8 bases spanning the gap. The CDR3 sequence is 12 residues long. The CDR3 DNA follows: TGTGCCTGGAACAATTATAACACTGAAGCTTTCTTT. Translated: CAWNNYNTEAFF. Variable domain in full (rest from reference TRBV30 and TRBJ1-1): SQTIHQWPATLVQPVGSPLSLECTVEGTSNPNLYWYRQAAGRGLQLLFYSVGIGQISSEVPQNLSASRPQDRQFILSSKKLLLSDSGFYLCAWNNYNTEAFFGQGTRLTVV.